This section outlines one TCR beta chain sequence together with its context. This clone was observed a few times. Its antigen has not been determined. No base qualities exist here, and no much larger clone lies one base off it. TCRbeta CDR3 regions were amplified from genomic DNA by means of the immunoSEQ Assay, a bias-controlled multiplex PCR. As for the original processing: The number of nucleated cells in each sample was estimated by amplification of reference gene primers within the assay. To quantify the absolute abundance of each unique TCRbeta CDR3 rearrangement, sequence reads were collapsed and filtered. For each sample, productive Simpson clonality was calculated as the square root of Simpson's diversity index over productive rearrangements. TCRdb obtained this table from immuneACCESS and retained in-frame rearrangements with V and J assigned. These tables miss some clones; where compared with another copy, unresolved V genes account for less than half of the shortfall, and the remainder is unexplained. V and J calls and clone size are given by that table; D and trimming were obtained from the DNA. The sample table lists 65,000 to 75,000 clones, around 78% of them with a count of one. The ten largest clonotypes hold roughly a sixth of the sample.

The data were taken from a study of blood T cell repertoires in COVID-19 (dated by TCRdb to about 2020). General notes on the study: Collaborator samples came from the United States, Italy and Spain and covered acute and convalescent phases of COVID-19. The material from the prospective study consisted of cDNA or gDNA derived from T cells, B-cell-depleted T cells, or PBMCs. Subjects who had been exposed to COVID-19, were actively infected with it, or had recovered from it provided the deeply sampled blood TCRbeta repertoires that made up the dataset. The repertoires were made available in a free public database intended to serve as a resource for research on the immune response to SARS-CoV-2. The samples were drawn from two sources: the first 160 participants of the ongoing ImmuneRACE study, and 950 to 1,500 subjects contributed by 6 global collaborators. The sample metadata nearly always contained a de-identified subject ID, COVID-19 status, age in years and sex. Where available, HLA class I and class II types were obtained from metadata supplied by the sample provider rather than from assay-based typing.

Overall results and qualifications from the work: Clinical and demographic metadata were provided uncurated, with the amount varying by source and participant.

The collaborating institutions used their own protocols to collect whole blood in K2EDTA tubes. For TCRbeta analysis, collaborator samples were shipped as frozen whole blood, as isolated PBMCs, or as DNA extracted from either sample type. There are 16 amino acids in the CDR3, from cysteine to phenylalanine inclusive. Of the read, only the CDR3 DNA is kept; its 48 bases are in frame from base 1. Taken from the germline V gene (reference sequence), the CDR1 and CDR2 loops are LNHDA and SQIVND. Clipping removes 5 bases from V and 1 base from J, with 7 as the unmatched junction base count. This clonotype was obtained from a human donor in a cohort sampled during active COVID-19. The material sequenced was peripheral blood. This sequence uses TRBV19 and TRBJ2-5, with 10 bases in between that match TRBD2. The CDR3 region: CASSGRLAGAQETQYF. The nucleotide sequence reads TGTGCCAGTAGTGGGCGACTAGCGGGTGCCCAAGAGACCCAGTACTTC.